This T cell receptor (beta chain) was recorded in a study of T-cell reconstitution after alpha-beta-depleted transplantation in children. Concerning this clonotype itself: Its target is unknown.

Findings and caveats of the study: A year had passed since transplant, and T-cell counts and diversity by then came mostly from newly produced T cells. Several hundred graft clones that had expanded were reportedly the source of alpha-beta T cells about two months after transplant.

This sample's TCRbeta library carried unique molecular identifier barcodes. TCRdb reprocessed the PCR reads with MiXCR, giving one entry per CDR3 protein. The sample lists 6,400 or so distinct CDR3 sequences; roughly 17% were seen once. Sequences were derived from PBMCs, sampled before TCRalphabeta/CD19-depleted stem cell transplant. This TCR was recovered from a boy aged 2 to 10 with acute lymphoblastic leukemia, due to receive a stem cell transplant.

Here the CDR3 DNA reads TGCAGTGCTAGTCGACAGCTCATGAACACTGAAGCTTTCTTT. This gives the protein CSASRQLMNTEAFF. The J gene is TRBJ1-1, the V gene TRBV20-1; a weak D match, TRBD1 (5 bases). The CDR3 spans 14 residues. Germline loops: CDR1 DFQATT, CDR2 SNEGSKA (reference sequence). Trimming took 3 bases from V and 0 from J, leaving 11 bases between them.